The present TCR beta chain was sequenced within a study of shared clonotypes between healthy human individuals. Background on the study: CD4 naive cells filled three plates per donor, CD4 memory three, CD8 naive two and CD8 memory one.

This clone was picked up a small number of times. As yet, its antigen is unknown. Points from the study as a whole: Approximately 4.6% of naive CD4 clonotypes were shared across several donors.

Produced via immunoSEQ multiplex PCR; TCRdb's table is partial and in-frame only. The profile shows approximately 2,000,000 clones, approximately 90% of them singletons. The CDR3 loop spans 15 amino acids. The V gene end was trimmed by 5 bases and the J gene end by 2 bases; junction bases not matched to a gene: 7. Germline V gene data show CDR1 as SGHDT and CDR2 as YYEEEE. There were no recent acute infections or vaccinations among the donors, who were healthy HIV-negative adults. Into CD45RA+ naive and CD45RA-negative memory subsets, the CD4+ cells were split. This receptor was taken from a man younger than 35 in good health. Some clones in this sample may be carry-over from other donors' samples. The sequenced sample consisted of naive CD4+ T cells from PBMCs. Specified subset: CD45RA+ positively selected. This chain links TRBV5-6 with TRBJ2-3, with 8 bases that match TRBD1. CDR3 nucleotide sequence: TGTGCCAGCAGTTCCGACAGGGGAAACACAGATACGCAGTATTTT. This sequence encodes CASSSDRGNTDTQYF.